The 30 T cell receptor beta chains below come from one sample, sequenced in a study of CD8 T cells in Susac syndrome. RNA was extracted with the RNeasy kit, and a quantity of roughly 0.5 to 1 ug was reverse transcribed using random hexamers. TCRdb recomputed calls from the immunoSEQ multiplex PCR reads with MiXCR, one row per CDR3 protein. The sample lists 150,000 to 200,000 distinct CDR3 sequences; roughly 94% were seen once. Sequencing used CD4+ T cells from PBMCs. Receptor source: a human donor with multiple sclerosis.

This chain connects TRBV5-1 to TRBJ1-5; 7 positions agree with TRBD1. Per germline, CDR1 SGHRS and CDR2 YFSETQ. V trimming: 5 bases; J trimming: 3 bases; junction bases outside the gene matches: 5. The CDR3 loop spans 14 amino acids. CDR3 amino acids: CASRPGTDNQPQHF. The CDR3 DNA is TGCGCCAGCAGGCCCGGGACAGACAATCAGCCCCAGCATTTT. The variable domain in full, completed from reference TRBV5-1 and TRBJ1-5, reads KAGVTQTPRYLIKTRGQQVTLSCSPISGHRSVSWYQQTPGQGLQFLFEYFSETQRNKGNFPGRFSGRQFSNSRSEMNVSTLELGDSALYLCASRPGTDNQPQHFGDGTRLSIL.

This chain links TRBV2 with TRBJ2-5; perhaps D is TRBD1 or TRBD2 (6 bases each). The CDR3 sequence is 12 residues long. Trimming took 11 bases from V and 4 from J, leaving 14 bases between them. The germline gives CDR1 SNHLY, CDR2 FYNNEI. The CDR3 DNA is TGTGCCGGGGGGCAGGCCCCAGAGACCCAGTACTTC. It codes for CAGGQAPETQYF.

This clonotype occurred a few times. V gene TRBV5-5 combines with J gene TRBJ1-1; no reliable D call. V lost 1 base to trimming and J lost 3 bases, with 4 bases between them. CDR3 length: 12 amino acids. Germline loops: CDR1 SGHKS, CDR2 YYEKEE (reference sequence). CDR3 nucleotide sequence: TGTGCCAGCAGCTTGTCGTACACTGAAGCTTTCTTT. Translating it yields CASSLSYTEAFF.

The chain couples TRBV11-3 to TRBJ2-1; D possibly corresponds to TRBD1 (6 bases). V was shortened by 0 bases and J by 6 bases, with 21 bases between the two germline ends. The CDR3 contains 18 residues. From germline, CDR1 is SGHNT and CDR2 YENEEA. CDR3 loop: CASSLDQGGSASSNEQFF. In DNA, the CDR3 is TGTGCCAGCAGCTTAGATCAAGGGGGAAGCGCCTCAAGCAATGAGCAGTTCTTC.

The V gene is TRBV2, the J gene TRBJ2-7; 11 bases match TRBD1. Germline V CDR1 and CDR2: SNHLY, FYNNEI. With 6 bases clipped from V and 12 bases from J, the junction kept 10 bases outside the gene matches. The CDR3 is 13 residues long. This CDR3 reads CASSAGTGGRGYF. The CDR3 DNA follows: TGTGCCAGCAGCGCCGGGACAGGGGGAAGAGGGTACTTC.

This clonotype was detected only a few times. The genes are TRBV2 and TRBJ2-2, with D unresolved. Trimming removed 7 bases from V and 1 base from J, with 4 bases in between. Germline loops: CDR1 SNHLY, CDR2 FYNNEI. This CDR3 is built from 12 residues. CDR3 coding DNA: TGTGCCAGCATCCAGAACACCGGGGAGCTGTTTTTT. Protein sequence: CASIQNTGELFF.

This chain's CDR3 is CASRLSSTDTQYF. Here the CDR3 DNA reads TGTGCCAGCAGGCTATCTAGCACAGATACGCAGTATTTT. This chain links TRBV3-1 with TRBJ2-3; no clear D gene. This CDR3 is built from 13 residues. Trimming shortened V by 6 bases and J by 0 bases, and 7 bases separated the two germline ends. CDR1 and CDR2 (germline): LGHDT, YNNKEL (reference sequence).

The CDR3 loop reads CASSSGQGAYEQYF. The CDR3 coding sequence is TGTGCCAGCAGTTCGGGACAGGGGGCCTACGAGCAGTACTTC. This chain uses TRBV28 with TRBJ2-7, with 11 bases that match TRBD1. Germline loops: CDR1 MDHEN, CDR2 SYDVKM. There are 14 residues in the CDR3. Germline trimming cut 4 bases from V and 2 bases from J; bases unmatched to any gene: 1.

In its sample, this clonotype was seen a few times. The V gene is TRBV10-3, the J gene TRBJ2-7; D call uncertain. V was clipped by 4 bases and J by 6 bases, with 10 bases between them. CDR1 and CDR2 from the germline V gene are ENHRY and SYGVKD. The CDR3 contains 12 residues. CDR3 bases: TGTGCCATCAGTGGGGCCGGCTCCGAGCAGTACTTC. This codes for CAISGAGSEQYF.

The chain carries TRBV18 and TRBJ2-5, with D possibly being TRBD2 (5 bases). V was cut by 3 bases and J by 4 bases, with 9 bases left in between. This CDR3 spans 13 amino acids. Germline-derived CDR1 and CDR2 are KGHSH and LQKENI. The CDR3 coding sequence is TGTGCCAGCTCACCCCGGGATGGAGAGACCCAGTACTTC. Its protein is CASSPRDGETQYF.

This clonotype was recorded a few times. DNA of the CDR3: TGTGCCAGCAGTCCCAGGGACTACAATGAGCAGTTCTTC. It encodes CASSPRDYNEQFF. This sequence joins TRBV9 and TRBJ2-1; D is possibly TRBD1 (5 bases). The CDR3 extends over 13 amino acids. In germline, CDR1 is SGDLS, CDR2 YYNGEE. The ends were cut back, 5 bases at V and 3 bases at J, with 9 bases in the middle. The whole variable domain, filled in from reference TRBV9 and TRBJ2-1, reads DSGVTQTPKHLITATGQRVTLRCSPRSGDLSVYWYQQSLDQGLQFLIQYYNGEERAKGNILERFSAQQFPDLHSELNLSSLELGDSALYFCASSPRDYNEQFFGPGTRLTVL.

The V gene is TRBV10-3, the J gene TRBJ1-2, with a possible D match to TRBD1 (5 bases). V dropped 7 bases and J dropped 3 bases, with 18 bases sitting between them. The CDR3 has 15 amino acids. Germline V CDR1 and CDR2: ENHRY, SYGVKD. DNA of the CDR3: TGTGCCATCACTCAGACAGCGGGCGAGGACTATGGCTACACCTTC. It yields the protein CAITQTAGEDYGYTF.

The rearrangement uses TRBV20-1 and TRBJ1-1, with 9 bases fitting TRBD1. Germline CDR1 is DFQATT and CDR2 is SNEGSKA (reference sequence). The CDR3 contains 13 residues. V lost 6 bases, J lost 11 bases, and 13 bases stayed unmatched. The CDR3 bases are TGCAGTGCAAACCGGGACAGGGCCAATCGGGCTTTCTTT. Protein product: CSANRDRANRAFF.

The rearrangement uses TRBV28 and TRBJ1-1; no reliable D call. The CDR3 has 11 amino acids. The germline V gene encodes CDR1 MDHEN and CDR2 SYDVKM. V lost 0 bases, J lost 6 bases, and 2 bases lay in between. The CDR3 DNA reads as TGTGCCAGCAGTTTATGGGCTGAAGCTTTCTTT. This codes for CASSLWAEAFF.

The chain uses TRBV20-1 and TRBJ2-7; 10 bases align to TRBD2. The CDR3 length is 17 residues. Germline loops: CDR1 DFQATT, CDR2 SNEGSKA (reference sequence). The junction had 15 bases not matched to a gene; V was cut back by 3 bases and J by 4 bases. In DNA, the CDR3 is TGCAGTGCTAGGCCCCTAGCGGGAGAGGTCATTGCGTACGAGCAGTACTTC. Translation gives CSARPLAGEVIAYEQYF.

This chain links TRBV7-3 with TRBJ2-5; D might be TRBD2 (5 bases). Per germline, CDR1 SGHTA and CDR2 FQGTGA. With 5 bases removed from V and 3 bases from J, the gap between germline ends came to 16 bases. The CDR3 loop spans 15 amino acids. The chain's CDR3 is CASSLGRAAEETQYF. Written as DNA, the CDR3 is TGTGCCAGCAGCCTCGGGCGGGCGGCTGAAGAGACCCAGTACTTC.

The rearrangement joins TRBV19 to TRBJ2-2; D not certain. V lost 2 bases and J lost 2, with 12 bases in between. Germline V CDR1 and CDR2: LNHDA, SQIVND (reference sequence). This CDR3 is 16 amino acids long. The CDR3 nucleotides are TGTGCCAGTAGTATAATCCCCTTTGCTAACACCGGGGAGCTGTTTTTT. Translated: CASSIIPFANTGELFF.

The rearrangement joins TRBV5-1 to TRBJ2-5; a weak D match, TRBD2 (6 bases). Germline lookup yields CDR1 SGHRS and CDR2 YFSETQ. This CDR3 contains 15 residues. V was pared by 0 bases and J by 3 bases, with 12 bases between. This CDR3 is CASSLAPGGEETQYF. CDR3 nucleotides: TGCGCCAGCAGCTTGGCCCCAGGAGGGGAAGAGACCCAGTACTTC. Combining the CDR3 with reference TRBV5-1 and TRBJ2-5 gives the whole variable domain KAGVTQTPRYLIKTRGQQVTLSCSPISGHRSVSWYQQTPGQGLQFLFEYFSETQRNKGNFPGRFSGRQFSNSRSEMNVSTLELGDSALYLCASSLAPGGEETQYFGPGTRLLVL.

The J gene is TRBJ1-4, the V gene TRBV7-2; D not certain. V gave up 2 bases and J gave up 0 bases, with 10 bases separating them. Germline V CDR1 and CDR2: SGHTA, FQGNSA. The length of the CDR3 is 16 residues. The CDR3 bases are TGTGCCAGCAGCTTAACACAACACGCAACTAATGAAAAACTGTTTTTT. It specifies CASSLTQHATNEKLFF. The variable domain in full, completed from reference TRBV7-2 and TRBJ1-4, reads GAGVSQSPSNKVTEKGKDVELRCDPISGHTALYWYRQSLGQGLEFLIYFQGNSAPDKSGLPSDRFSAERTGGSVSTLTIQRTQQEDSAVYLCASSLTQHATNEKLFFGSGTQLSVL.

The rearrangement joins TRBV5-1 to TRBJ2-1, with 9 bases aligning to TRBD1. Per the germline V gene, CDR1 is SGHRS and CDR2 is YFSETQ. The V segment lost 4 bases and the J segment 10 bases; nucleotides outside the gene matches: 9. The CDR3 runs to 14 residues. The CDR3 sequence is CASSQGQGGNEQFF. DNA of the CDR3: TGCGCCAGCAGCCAGGGACAGGGCGGCAACGAGCAGTTCTTC. Full variable domain (outside the CDR3, taken from reference TRBV5-1 and TRBJ2-1): KAGVTQTPRYLIKTRGQQVTLSCSPISGHRSVSWYQQTPGQGLQFLFEYFSETQRNKGNFPGRFSGRQFSNSRSEMNVSTLELGDSALYLCASSQGQGGNEQFFGPGTRLTVL.

The rearrangement uses TRBV28 and TRBJ2-7; D perhaps matches TRBD2 (5 bases). Trimming cost V 6 bases and J 7 bases, with 16 bases left between them. The germline gives CDR1 MDHEN, CDR2 SYDVKM. The CDR3 runs 13 residues. The CDR3 DNA reads TGTGCCAGCAGGACTATCGCTTCTAGTGAGCAGTACTTC. Its protein product is CASRTIASSEQYF.

This clonotype showed up just once. The V and J genes are TRBV30 and TRBJ2-1; 10 positions agree with TRBD2. The CDR3 has 14 residues. CDR1 and CDR2 (germline): GTSNPN, SVGIG (reference sequence). CDR3 amino acids: CALRGTSDYNEQFF. The DNA of the CDR3 is TGTGCTCTAAGGGGGACTAGCGACTACAATGAGCAGTTCTTC.

A single count supports this clonotype. The J gene is TRBJ1-1, the V gene TRBV5-6, with TRBD1 identical over 9 bases. CDR3 length equals 13 residues. Germline loops: CDR1 SGHDT, CDR2 YYEEEE. With V trimmed by 0 bases and J by 10 bases, 4 bases remained unmatched. The CDR3 coding sequence is TGTGCCAGCAGCTTGGAGGGGACAGGGAGAGCTTTCTTT. Protein sequence: CASSLEGTGRAFF.

The chain carries TRBV7-9 and TRBJ1-1; a possible D gene is TRBD1 (5 bases). The germline V gene has CDR1 SEHNR and CDR2 FQNEAQ (reference sequence). V lost 3 bases to trimming and J lost 8 bases, with 10 bases between them. The CDR3 runs 12 residues. The CDR3 protein is CASSFGRTEAFF. CDR3 DNA: TGTGCCAGCAGCTTTGGACGGACAGAAGCTTTCTTT.

The genes are TRBV5-4 and TRBJ2-5; D might be TRBD2 (6 bases). The CDR3 has 13 residues. In germline, CDR1 is SGHNT, CDR2 YYREEE (reference sequence). Trimming cost V 4 bases and J 5 bases, with 12 bases left between them. The CDR3 DNA sequence: TGTGCCAGCAGCCGGAGGGCCGATGAGACCCAGTACTTC. It codes for CASSRRADETQYF.

The chain recombines TRBV4-1 with TRBJ2-7, with D possibly TRBD1 on 6 matching bases. The CDR3 is 17 amino acids. V was shortened by 1 base and J by 0 bases, with 16 bases between the two germline ends. The germline V gene encodes CDR1 MGHRA and CDR2 YSYEKL. In nucleotides, the CDR3 is TGCGCCAGCAGCCAAGGATTAGGGGGACGTAGCTCCTACGAGCAGTACTTC. Its translation is CASSQGLGGRSSYEQYF.

V gene TRBV12-5 combines with J gene TRBJ1-4; D is uncertain. Germline assignment: CDR1 LGHNT and CDR2 FRNRAP. V was pared by 4 bases and J by 8 bases, with 5 bases between. This CDR3 spans 11 amino acids. The CDR3 here is CASGWAEKLFF. DNA of the CDR3: TGTGCTAGTGGTTGGGCCGAAAAACTGTTTTTT.

The chain couples TRBV20-1 to TRBJ2-7; tentatively, D is TRBD2 (7 bases). The CDR3 has 14 amino acids. CDR1 and CDR2 (germline): DFQATT, SNEGSKA (reference sequence). Trimming took off 2 bases at V and 7 bases at J, with 18 bases between the two ends. The CDR3 here is CSARFGGRGLEQYF. CDR3 DNA: TGCAGTGCTAGATTTGGGGGGCGGGGGTTGGAGCAGTACTTC.

This rearrangement joins TRBV18 to TRBJ1-5; no clear D. V was cut by 5 bases and J by 5 bases, with 10 bases left in between. The CDR3 is 13 amino acids. Per germline, CDR1 KGHSH and CDR2 LQKENI. CDR3 region: CASSAGRDQPQHF. CDR3 bases: TGTGCCAGCTCAGCCGGGAGGGATCAGCCCCAGCATTTT.

This chain connects TRBV19 to TRBJ1-1; the match to TRBD1 covers 7 bases. V lost 9 bases and J lost 7; bases outside the gene matches: 14. The CDR3 contains 14 residues. Per germline, CDR1 LNHDA and CDR2 SQIVND (reference sequence). The CDR3: CASNFRGQRFEAFF. The CDR3 bases are TGTGCCAGCAATTTCCGGGGACAGCGATTTGAAGCTTTCTTT. Full variable domain (missing parts from reference TRBV19 and TRBJ1-1): DGGITQSPKYLFRKEGQNVTLSCEQNLNHDAMYWYRQDPGQGLRLIYYSQIVNDFQKGDIAEGYSVSREKKESFPLTVTSAQKNPTAFYLCASNFRGQRFEAFFGQGTRLTVV.